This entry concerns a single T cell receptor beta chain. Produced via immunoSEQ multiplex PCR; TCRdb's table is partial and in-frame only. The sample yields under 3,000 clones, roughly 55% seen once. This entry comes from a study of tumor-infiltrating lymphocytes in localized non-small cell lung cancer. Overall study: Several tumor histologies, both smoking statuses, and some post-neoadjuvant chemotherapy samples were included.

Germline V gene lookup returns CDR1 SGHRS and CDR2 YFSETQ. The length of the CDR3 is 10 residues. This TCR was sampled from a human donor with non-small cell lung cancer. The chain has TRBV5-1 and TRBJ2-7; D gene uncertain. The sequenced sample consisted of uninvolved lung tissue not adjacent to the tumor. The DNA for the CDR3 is TGCGCCAGCAGCTTGGTCGCTCCCTGGGTC. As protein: CASSLVAPWV.